This T cell receptor beta chain came from a study of Graves' ophthalmopathy and Graves' hyperthyroidism. Uncontrolled infections, pregnancy, lactation or other autoimmune diseases led to patient exclusion. The PBMCs used were ones drawn from about 9.3 ml of fresh peripheral blood. Whole-study findings and limits: Sensitivity reached over 85% and specificity about 81% for a 13-signature model separating ophthalmopathy from stable hyperthyroidism. Ophthalmopathy progression prediction by the model yielded a sensitivity of 70.59% and a specificity of 72.22%.

The table lists this clonotype with many counts. What it binds is unknown. Between the trimmed V and J ends, which lost 9 bases and 5 bases, there was a span of 16 bases. The CDR3 is 13 amino acids. Germline loops: CDR1 LNHDA, CDR2 SQIVND (reference sequence). The study amplified TCR beta CDR3 regions using RNA transcripts. Investigators did first-round RT-PCR with HTBI primers, then second-round multiplex PCR. TCRdb used MiXCR to reprocess the multiplex PCR reads, holding one entry per CDR3 protein. Here the sample spans some 200,000 distinct CDR3 sequences, 25% to 30% being singletons. The V gene is TRBV19, the J gene TRBJ2-5; tentatively, D is TRBD1 or TRBD2 (5 bases each). The source material was peripheral blood. The clonotype was recovered from a man in his fifties or sixties with Graves' ophthalmopathy. The CDR3 DNA reads as TGTGCCAGAGTGCGGGCCAGGGCCGAGACCCAGTACTTC. Its protein product is CARVRARAETQYF. The variable domain in full, completed from reference TRBV19 and TRBJ2-5, reads DGGITQSPKYLFRKEGQNVTLSCEQNLNHDAMYWYRQDPGQGLRLIYYSQIVNDFQKGDIAEGYSVSREKKESFPLTVTSAQKNPTAFYLCARVRARAETQYFGPGTRLLVL.